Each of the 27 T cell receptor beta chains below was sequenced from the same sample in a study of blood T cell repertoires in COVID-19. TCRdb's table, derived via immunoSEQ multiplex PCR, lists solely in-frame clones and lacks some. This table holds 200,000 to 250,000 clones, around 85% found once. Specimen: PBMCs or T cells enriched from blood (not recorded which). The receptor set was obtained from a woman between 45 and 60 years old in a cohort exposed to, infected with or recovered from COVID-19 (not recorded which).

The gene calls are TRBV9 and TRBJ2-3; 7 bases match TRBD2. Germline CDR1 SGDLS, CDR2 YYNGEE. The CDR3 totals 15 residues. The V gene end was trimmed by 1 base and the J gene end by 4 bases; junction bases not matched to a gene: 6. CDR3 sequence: CASSVPTGGSDTQYF. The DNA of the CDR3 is TGTGCCAGCAGCGTACCAACGGGGGGTTCAGATACGCAGTATTTT.

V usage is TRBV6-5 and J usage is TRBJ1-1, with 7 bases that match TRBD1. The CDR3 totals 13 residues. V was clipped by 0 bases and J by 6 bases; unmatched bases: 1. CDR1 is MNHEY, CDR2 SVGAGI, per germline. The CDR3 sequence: CASSYSGTAEAFF. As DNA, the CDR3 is TGTGCCAGCAGTTACTCGGGGACAGCTGAAGCTTTCTTT.

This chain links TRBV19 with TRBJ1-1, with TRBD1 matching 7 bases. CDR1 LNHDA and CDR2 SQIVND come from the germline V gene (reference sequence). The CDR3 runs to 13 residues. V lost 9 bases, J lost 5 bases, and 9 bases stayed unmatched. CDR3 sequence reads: CASAQGVLTEAFF. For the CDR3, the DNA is TGTGCCAGCGCTCAGGGGGTATTGACTGAAGCTTTCTTT.

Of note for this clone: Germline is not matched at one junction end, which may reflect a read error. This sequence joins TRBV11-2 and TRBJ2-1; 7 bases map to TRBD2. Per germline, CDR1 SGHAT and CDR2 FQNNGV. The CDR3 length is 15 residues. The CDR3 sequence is CASTLSNGGWNEQFF. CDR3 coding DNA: TGTGCCAGCACCTTATCAAACGGGGGGTGGAATGAGCAGTTCTTC.

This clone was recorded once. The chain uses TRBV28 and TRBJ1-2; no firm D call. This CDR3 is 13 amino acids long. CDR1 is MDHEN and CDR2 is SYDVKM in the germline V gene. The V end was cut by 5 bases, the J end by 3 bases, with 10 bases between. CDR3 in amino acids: CASSPPGDYGYTF. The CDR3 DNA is TGTGCCAGCAGTCCCCCCGGGGACTATGGCTACACCTTC.

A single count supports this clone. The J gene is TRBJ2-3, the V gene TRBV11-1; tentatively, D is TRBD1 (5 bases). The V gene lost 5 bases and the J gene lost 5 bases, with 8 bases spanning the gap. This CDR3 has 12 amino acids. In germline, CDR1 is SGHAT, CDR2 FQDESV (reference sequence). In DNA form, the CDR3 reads TGTGCCAGCAGCCCAGGGTTAGATACGCAGTATTTT. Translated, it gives CASSPGLDTQYF.

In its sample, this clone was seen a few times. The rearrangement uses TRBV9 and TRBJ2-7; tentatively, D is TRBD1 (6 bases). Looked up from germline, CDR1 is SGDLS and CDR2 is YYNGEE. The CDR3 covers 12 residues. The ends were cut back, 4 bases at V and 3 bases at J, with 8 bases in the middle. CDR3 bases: TGTGCCAGCAGCAAGGACAGCTACGAGCAGTACTTC. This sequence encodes CASSKDSYEQYF.

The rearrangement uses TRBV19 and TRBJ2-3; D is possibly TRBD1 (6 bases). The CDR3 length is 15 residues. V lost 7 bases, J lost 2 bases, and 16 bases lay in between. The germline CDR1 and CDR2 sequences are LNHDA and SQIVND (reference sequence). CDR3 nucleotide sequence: TGTGCCAGTACCCCTCGAGGGGGTTTCACAGATACGCAGTATTTT. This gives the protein CASTPRGGFTDTQYF.

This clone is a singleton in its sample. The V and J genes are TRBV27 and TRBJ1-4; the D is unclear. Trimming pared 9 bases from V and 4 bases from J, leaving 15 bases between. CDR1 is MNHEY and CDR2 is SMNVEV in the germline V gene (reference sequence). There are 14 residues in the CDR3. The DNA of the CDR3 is TGTGCCAGGCCCGCCCAGTTGTTTAATGAAAAACTGTTTTTT. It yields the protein CARPAQLFNEKLFF. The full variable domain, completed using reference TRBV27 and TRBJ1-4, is EAQVTQNPRYLITVTGKKLTVTCSQNMNHEYMSWYRQDPGLGLRQIYYSMNVEVTDKGDVPEGYKVSRKEKRNFPLILESPSPNQTSLYFCARPAQLFNEKLFFGSGTQLSVL.

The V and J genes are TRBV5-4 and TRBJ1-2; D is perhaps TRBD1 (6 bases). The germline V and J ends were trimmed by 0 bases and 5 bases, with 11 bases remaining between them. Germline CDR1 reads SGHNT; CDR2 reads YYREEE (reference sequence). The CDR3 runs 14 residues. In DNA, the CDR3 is TGTGCCAGCAGCTTGGAGGGGGTGAGGTATGGCTACACCTTC. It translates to CASSLEGVRYGYTF.

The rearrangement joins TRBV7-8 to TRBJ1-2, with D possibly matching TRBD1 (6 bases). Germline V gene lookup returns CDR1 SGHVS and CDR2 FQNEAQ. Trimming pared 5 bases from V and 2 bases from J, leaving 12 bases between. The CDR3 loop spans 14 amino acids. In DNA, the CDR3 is TGTGCCAGCAGCCCGACAGGTCAGAACTATGGCTACACCTTC. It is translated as CASSPTGQNYGYTF.

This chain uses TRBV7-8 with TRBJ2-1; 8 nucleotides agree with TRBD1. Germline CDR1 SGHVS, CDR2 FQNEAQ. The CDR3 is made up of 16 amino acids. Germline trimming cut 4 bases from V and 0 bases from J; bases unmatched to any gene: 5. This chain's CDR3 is CASSWRTGSSYNEQFF. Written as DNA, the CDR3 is TGTGCCAGCAGCTGGCGGACAGGGAGCTCCTACAATGAGCAGTTCTTC.

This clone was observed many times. The chain's CDR3 is CSARPNIEAFF. The DNA for the CDR3 is TGCAGTGCTAGGCCAAACATAGAAGCTTTCTTT. The chain combines TRBV20-1 with TRBJ1-1, with D uncertain. The V end lost 3 bases, the J end lost 8 bases, and 10 bases lay between the germline ends. CDR1 DFQATT and CDR2 SNEGSKA come from the germline V gene (reference sequence). This CDR3 contains 11 residues.

The CDR3 bases are TGCAGTGCTGGTGAGACAGGTCGGTCCTACGAGCAGTACTTC. Protein sequence: CSAGETGRSYEQYF. The chain carries TRBV20-1 and TRBJ2-7; D may be TRBD1 (6 bases). Germline V gene data show CDR1 as DFQATT and CDR2 as SNEGSKA (reference sequence). V dropped 5 bases and J dropped 1 base, with 15 bases sitting between them. The CDR3 sequence is 14 residues long.

CDR3 residues: CASSETGNTEAFF. CDR3 coding DNA: TGTGCCAGCAGCGAAACAGGGAACACTGAAGCTTTCTTT. The chain employs TRBV28 and TRBJ1-1; weak D call: TRBD1 (5 bases). The V end was cut by 6 bases, the J end by 1 base, with 9 bases between. CDR1 is MDHEN, CDR2 SYDVKM, per germline. The CDR3 has 13 residues.

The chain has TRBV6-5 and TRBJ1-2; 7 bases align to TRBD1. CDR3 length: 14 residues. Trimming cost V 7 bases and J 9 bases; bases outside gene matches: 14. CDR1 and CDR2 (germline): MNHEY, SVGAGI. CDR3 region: CASTNPENRGRYTF. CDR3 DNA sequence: TGTGCCAGCACCAATCCTGAAAACAGGGGCCGCTACACCTTC.

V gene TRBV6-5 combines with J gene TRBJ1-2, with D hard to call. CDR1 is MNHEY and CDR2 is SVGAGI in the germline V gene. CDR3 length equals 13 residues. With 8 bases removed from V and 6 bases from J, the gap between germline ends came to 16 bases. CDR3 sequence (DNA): TGTGCCAGCCTTCCACTCGCGGGCGATGGCTACACCTTC. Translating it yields CASLPLAGDGYTF.

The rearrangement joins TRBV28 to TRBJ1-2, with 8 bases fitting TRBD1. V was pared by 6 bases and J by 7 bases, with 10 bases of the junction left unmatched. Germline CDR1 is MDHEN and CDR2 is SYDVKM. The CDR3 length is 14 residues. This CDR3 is CASSHATGVGGYTF. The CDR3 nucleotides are TGTGCCAGCAGCCACGCGACAGGGGTGGGTGGCTACACCTTC.

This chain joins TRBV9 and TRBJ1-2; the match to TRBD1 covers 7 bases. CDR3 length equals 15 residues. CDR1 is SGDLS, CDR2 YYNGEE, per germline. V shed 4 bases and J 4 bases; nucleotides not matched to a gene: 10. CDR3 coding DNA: TGTGCCAGCAGCACCTCGGGACAGTCCTCCTATGGCTACACCTTC. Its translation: CASSTSGQSSYGYTF.

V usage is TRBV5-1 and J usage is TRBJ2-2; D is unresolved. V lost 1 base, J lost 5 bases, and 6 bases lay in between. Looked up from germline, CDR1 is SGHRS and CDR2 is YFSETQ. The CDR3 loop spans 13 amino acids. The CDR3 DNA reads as TGCGCCAGCAGCTTGCCCCAGACCGGGGAGCTGTTTTTT. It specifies CASSLPQTGELFF.

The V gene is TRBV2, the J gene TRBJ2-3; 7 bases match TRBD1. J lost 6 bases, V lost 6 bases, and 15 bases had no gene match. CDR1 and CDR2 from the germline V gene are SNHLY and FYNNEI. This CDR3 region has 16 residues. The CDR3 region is CASSRQGRENGDTQYF. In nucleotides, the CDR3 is TGTGCCAGCAGCCGACAGGGACGTGAGAACGGGGATACGCAGTATTTT.

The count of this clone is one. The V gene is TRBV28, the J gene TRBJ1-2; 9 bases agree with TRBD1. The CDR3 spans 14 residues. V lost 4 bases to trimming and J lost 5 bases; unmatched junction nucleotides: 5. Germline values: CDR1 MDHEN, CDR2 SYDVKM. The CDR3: CASSSTGGPYGYTF. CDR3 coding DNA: TGTGCCAGCAGTTCGACAGGGGGGCCATATGGCTACACCTTC.

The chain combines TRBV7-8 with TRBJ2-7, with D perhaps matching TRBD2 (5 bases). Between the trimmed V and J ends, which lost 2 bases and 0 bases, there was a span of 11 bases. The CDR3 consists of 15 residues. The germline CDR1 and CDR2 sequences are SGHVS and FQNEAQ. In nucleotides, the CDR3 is TGTGCCAGCAGCTTAATCGGAGGATCCTCCTACGAGCAGTACTTC. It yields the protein CASSLIGGSSYEQYF. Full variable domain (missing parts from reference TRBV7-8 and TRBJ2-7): GAGVSQSPRYKVAKRGQDVALRCDPISGHVSLFWYQQALGQGPEFLTYFQNEAQLDKSGLPSDRFFAERPEGSVSTLKIQRTQQEDSAVYLCASSLIGGSSYEQYFGPGTRLTVT.

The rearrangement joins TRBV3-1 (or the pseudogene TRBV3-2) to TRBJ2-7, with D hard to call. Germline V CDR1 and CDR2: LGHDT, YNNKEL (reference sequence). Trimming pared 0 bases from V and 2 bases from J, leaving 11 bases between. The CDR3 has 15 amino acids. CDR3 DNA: TGTGCCAGCAGCCAAGATCATCACTCCACCTACGAGCAGTACTTC. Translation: CASSQDHHSTYEQYF.

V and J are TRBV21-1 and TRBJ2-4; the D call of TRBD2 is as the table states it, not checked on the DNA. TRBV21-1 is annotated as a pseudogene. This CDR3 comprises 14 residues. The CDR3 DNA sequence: TGTGCCAGCAGCAAACGGTTAGCCAAAAACATTCAGTACTTC. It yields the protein CASSKRLAKNIQYF.

The DNA of the CDR3 is TGTGCCAGCAGCTTGGAGGGACTAGCGGGGGGTTACAATACGCAGTATTTT. Amino acids: CASSLEGLAGGYNTQYF. V usage is TRBV5-4 and J usage is TRBJ2-3, with TRBD2 matching over 15 bases. There are 17 residues in the CDR3. The germline V gene has CDR1 SGHNT and CDR2 YYREEE (reference sequence). Trimming removed 0 bases from V and 7 bases from J; junction bases left unmatched: 6.

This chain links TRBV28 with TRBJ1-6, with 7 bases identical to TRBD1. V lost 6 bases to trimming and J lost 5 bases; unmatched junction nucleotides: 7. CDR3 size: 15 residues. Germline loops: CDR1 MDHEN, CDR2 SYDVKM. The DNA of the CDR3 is TGTGCCAGCAGAAGATCGGGACAGAATAATTCACCCCTCCACTTT. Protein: CASRRSGQNNSPLHF. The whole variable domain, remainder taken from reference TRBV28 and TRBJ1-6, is DVKVTQSSRYLVKRTGEKVFLECVQDMDHENMFWYRQDPGLGLRLIYFSYDVKMKEKGDIPEGYSVSREKKERFSLILESASTNQTSMYLCASRRSGQNNSPLHFGNGTRLTVT.